This T cell receptor (beta chain) is drawn from a study of lymphopenia after photon versus proton radiotherapy. Profiled with immunoSEQ multiplex PCR; TCRdb holds only in-frame clones, not every one. The repertoire includes around 42,000 clones, 65% to 90% of them detected once, and 2.2% sits in the top ten. The CDR3 covers 13 residues. With 0 bases removed from V and 2 bases from J, the gap between germline ends came to 6 bases. The germline V gene encodes CDR1 SGHDT and CDR2 YYEEEE. This TCR derives from a man aged 35-49 years with gastric cancer. Sequenced here: peripheral blood, sampled from a patient treated with photon-based radiotherapy. This chain joins TRBV5-6 and TRBJ2-7; no firm D call. CDR3 coding DNA: TGTGCCAGCAGCTTGGCCGGGCCCTACGAGCAGTACTTC. As protein: CASSLAGPYEQYF. The complete variable domain, with remaining parts taken from reference TRBV5-6 and TRBJ2-7, reads DAGVTQSPTHLIKTRGQQVTLRCSPKSGHDTVSWYQQALGQGPQFIFQYYEEEERQRGNFPDRFSGHQFPNYSSELNVNALLLGDSALYLCASSLAGPYEQYFGPGTRLTVT.